This is a list of T cell receptor beta chains from one sample in a study of T cell responses to AZD1222 COVID-19 vaccine. Some clones are missing from TCRdb's copy, which holds only in-frame ones; the method was immunoSEQ multiplex PCR. The repertoire has about 22,000 clones, 65% to 90% of them found once; the top ten carry less than 50%. The sequences come from peripheral blood, collected on day 0 of AZD1222 vaccination. These receptor sequences come from an adult in good health. CDR3s include the opening cysteine and the closing phenylalanine or tryptophan. The D gene is left open where the match is weak. Size tells how often a clone was seen (once, few, many) or the class of an expanded clone, and some rows leave it out.

clone size | J gene | D gene | V gene | CDR3 DNA | CDR3 protein
NA | TRBJ2-1 | NA | TRBV7-2 | TGTGCCAGCAGCCGAGGGGGGCCCGATGAGCAGTTCTTC | CASSRGGPDEQFF
NA | TRBJ2-5 | NA | TRBV28 | TGTGCCAGCAGTTTATCGGCGGAGACCCAGTACTTC | CASSLSAETQYF
NA | TRBJ2-7 | NA | TRBV29-1 | TGCAGCGTTGAAAACGAGGTAACCTACGAGCAGTACTTC | CSVENEVTYEQYF
NA | TRBJ2-7 | TRBD2 | TRBV2 | TGTGCCAGCAGGGCCGGACTAGCGGGGGGAGGCTACGAGCAGTACTTC | CASRAGLAGGGYEQYF
once | TRBJ2-1 | TRBD2 | TRBV5-1 | TGCGCCAGCAGCTTGGACACCTTCGGGACTAGCGGGAGTGTAGGTGAGCAGTTCTTC | CASSLDTFGTSGSVGEQFF
NA | TRBJ1-3 | NA | TRBV7-8 | TGTGCCAGCAGCTTAGGTTTTCGGGGCAGCCCCTCTGGAAACACCATATATTTT | CASSLGFRGSPSGNTIYF
NA | TRBJ2-5 | NA | TRBV27 | TGTGCCAGCAGTCCCCTTCCGCGCGCGACCCAGTACTTC | CASSPLPRATQYF
NA | TRBJ1-2 | TRBD1 | TRBV28 | TGTGCCAGCAGTTTGAGGGGGCGCGGCTACACCTTC | CASSLRGRGYTF
NA | TRBJ2-5 | NA | TRBV7-6 | TGTGCCAGCAGCTTAGCGCTGACGGGCGTCGGGACCCAGTACTTC | CASSLALTGVGTQYF
NA | TRBJ2-1 | NA | TRBV4-3 | TGCGCCAGCAGCCGGGAGGTCGGTCCAAGGGAGCAGTTCTTC | CASSREVGPREQFF
NA | TRBJ2-2 | NA | TRBV19 | TGTGCCAGTAGGGCCAGTGCGAACACCGGGGAGCTGTTTTTT | CASRASANTGELFF
NA | TRBJ2-5 | NA | TRBV19 | TGTGCCAGTAGTATGACAAGACTGAGCTGGGAGACCCAGTACTTC | CASSMTRLSWETQYF
NA | TRBJ2-1 | TRBD2 | TRBV14 | TGTGCCAGCAGTACCACTGCGACTGTCCGACTAGCGGGAGTTTATGAGCAGTTCTTC | CASSTTATVRLAGVYEQFF
NA | TRBJ2-2 | TRBD1 | TRBV7-3 | TGTGCCAGCAGCTTAACGCCAATACGGACAGGGGCCGGGGAGCTGTTTTTT | CASSLTPIRTGAGELFF